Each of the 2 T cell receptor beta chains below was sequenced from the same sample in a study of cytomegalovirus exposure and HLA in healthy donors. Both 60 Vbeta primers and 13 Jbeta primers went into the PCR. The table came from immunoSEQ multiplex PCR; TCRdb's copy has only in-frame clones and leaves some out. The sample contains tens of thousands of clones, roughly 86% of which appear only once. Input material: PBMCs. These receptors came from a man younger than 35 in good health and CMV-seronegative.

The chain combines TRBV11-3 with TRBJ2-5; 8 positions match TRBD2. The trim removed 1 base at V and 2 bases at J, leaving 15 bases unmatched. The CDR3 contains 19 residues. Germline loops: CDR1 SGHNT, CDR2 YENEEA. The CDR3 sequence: CASSLVWGLSGGEQETQYF. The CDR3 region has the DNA TGTGCCAGCAGCTTAGTATGGGGTTTAAGCGGGGGTGAACAAGAGACCCAGTACTTC.

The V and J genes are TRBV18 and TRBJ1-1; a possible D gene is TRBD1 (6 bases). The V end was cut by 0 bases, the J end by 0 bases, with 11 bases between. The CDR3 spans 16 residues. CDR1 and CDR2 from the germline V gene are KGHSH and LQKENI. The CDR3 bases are TGTGCCAGCTCACCACCGAGGGGACAAGTGAACACTGAAGCTTTCTTT. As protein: CASSPPRGQVNTEAFF.